The source of this T cell receptor (beta chain) is a study of T-cell reconstitution after alpha-beta-depleted transplantation in children. CDR1 and CDR2 (germline): LNHDA, SQIVND (reference sequence). The CDR3 sequence is 15 residues long. V was cut by 5 bases and J by 2 bases, with 13 bases left in between. A TCRbeta library incorporating unique molecular identifiers was prepared. TCRdb recomputed calls from the PCR reads with MiXCR, one row per CDR3 protein. The sample has 610,000 or so distinct CDR3 sequences, about a quarter seen once. Study observations and caveats: From surviving recipient T cells and thymic progenitors came the high day-60 TCRbeta diversity observed in some patients. Reportedly, alpha-beta T cells present about two months post-transplant originated from several hundred expanded clones of graft origin.

This clonotype was seen a handful of times. The antigen is unknown. The source was PBMCs, collected before TCRalphabeta/CD19-depleted stem cell transplant. This receptor was obtained from a boy in the first two years of life with Wiskott-Aldrich syndrome, due to receive a stem cell transplant. The chain employs TRBV19 and TRBJ1-5; D ambiguous. This chain's CDR3 is CASSAWGYGNQPQHF. The CDR3 DNA follows: TGTGCCAGTAGTGCGTGGGGTTATGGCAATCAGCCCCAGCATTTT.